The 18 T cell receptor beta chains below come from one sample, sequenced in a study of T cell responses to AZD1222 COVID-19 vaccine. Clones were sequenced by immunoSEQ multiplex PCR, and TCRdb holds only the in-frame ones, with some missing. The table includes around 130,000 clones, 85% to 95% detected once. The source was peripheral blood, collected on day 0 of AZD1222 vaccination. Every receptor here comes from an adult in good health.

The chain couples TRBV19 to TRBJ2-6; D remains ambiguous. Trimming removed 0 bases from V and 0 bases from J, with 9 bases in between. The CDR3 length is 17 residues. Looked up from germline, CDR1 is LNHDA and CDR2 is SQIVND (reference sequence). CDR3 nucleotide sequence: TGTGCCAGTAGTATAGACCTCCACCCCTCTGGGGCCAACGTCCTGACTTTC. This sequence encodes CASSIDLHPSGANVLTF. The full variable domain, with the rest looked up from reference TRBV19 and TRBJ2-6, is DGGITQSPKYLFRKEGQNVTLSCEQNLNHDAMYWYRQDPGQGLRLIYYSQIVNDFQKGDIAEGYSVSREKKESFPLTVTSAQKNPTAFYLCASSIDLHPSGANVLTFGAGSRLTVL.

This clone showed up just once. The gene calls are TRBV9 and TRBJ1-2; D uncertain. Germline V lookup: CDR1 SGDLS, CDR2 YYNGEE. This CDR3 spans 12 amino acids. V shed 0 bases and J shed 6 bases, with 6 bases lying between them. DNA of the CDR3: TGTGCCAGCAGCGTAGAGGGCGATGGCTACACCTTC. It specifies CASSVEGDGYTF.

As DNA, the CDR3 is TGTGCCAGTAGACGGGACAGGGATAACTATGGCTACACCTTC. Translated, it gives CASRRDRDNYGYTF. V usage is TRBV19 and J usage is TRBJ1-2; TRBD1 matches 9 bases. Germline V gives CDR1 LNHDA, CDR2 SQIVND (reference sequence). The CDR3 runs to 14 residues. V dropped 6 bases and J dropped 1; count of bases not matched to a gene: 3.

Note on this clone: This sample includes further DNA sequences coding for the same CDR3. The rearrangement joins TRBV6-5 to TRBJ1-1; D gene unclear. This CDR3 comprises 13 residues. Germline assignment: CDR1 MNHEY and CDR2 SVGAGI. Trimming cost V 0 bases and J 1 base, with 3 bases left between them. The CDR3 loop reads CASSYSRNTEAFF. The DNA of the CDR3 is TGTGCCAGCAGTTACTCCAGGAACACTGAAGCTTTCTTT.

CDR3 nucleotides: TGTGCCAGCTCACCAGGACAGGCCCAGAACACTGAAGCTTTCTTT. It encodes CASSPGQAQNTEAFF. The V call is TRBV18, the J call TRBJ1-1; the match to TRBD1 covers 7 bases. After removal of 2 bases from V and 1 base from J, the junction contained 4 bases not matched to a gene. CDR3 length: 15 amino acids. Germline V CDR1 and CDR2: KGHSH, LQKENI.

The rearrangement links TRBV10-3 to TRBJ1-1; 9 nucleotides match TRBD1. Germline V gene data show CDR1 as ENHRY and CDR2 as SYGVKD. V gave up 6 bases and J gave up 0 bases; unmatched junction bases: 2. The CDR3 sequence is 14 residues long. This chain's CDR3 is CAISGTGLNTEAFF. The CDR3 DNA is TGTGCCATCAGCGGGACAGGGTTGAACACTGAAGCTTTCTTT.

The chain recombines TRBV19 with TRBJ1-1; D is undetermined. The CDR3 is 14 residues long. V lost 3 bases and J lost 1, with 9 bases in between. CDR1 LNHDA and CDR2 SQIVND come from the germline V gene (reference sequence). The CDR3 coding sequence is TGTGCCAGTAGTATTGGACGTTCGAACACTGAAGCTTTCTTT. Translating it yields CASSIGRSNTEAFF.

J is TRBJ1-6 and V is TRBV2; no firm D call. CDR3 size: 12 residues. Looked up from germline, CDR1 is SNHLY and CDR2 is FYNNEI. V was clipped by 3 bases and J by 10 bases, with 7 bases between them. CDR3 residues: CASSDNASPLHF. CDR3 bases: TGTGCCAGCAGTGATAATGCGTCACCCCTCCACTTT.

The V gene is TRBV27, the J gene TRBJ2-2; tentatively, D is TRBD1 (6 bases). There are 17 residues in the CDR3. The V gene lost 0 bases and the J gene lost 4 bases, with 15 bases spanning the gap. Germline V gives CDR1 MNHEY, CDR2 SMNVEV (reference sequence). The CDR3 protein is CASSLSVWDTVTGELFF. In DNA, the CDR3 is TGTGCCAGCAGTTTATCGGTCTGGGACACAGTCACCGGGGAGCTGTTTTTT.

The V gene is TRBV3-1 (or the pseudogene TRBV3-2), the J gene TRBJ2-1; D unclear. Trimming took 4 bases from V and 0 from J, leaving 10 bases between them. Germline values: CDR1 LGHDT, CDR2 YNNKEL (reference sequence). CDR3 size: 15 residues. The CDR3: CASSLDGSSYNEQFF. CDR3 in DNA: TGTGCCAGCAGCCTAGACGGAAGCTCCTACAATGAGCAGTTCTTC.

In this sample, this clone turned up once. The chain has TRBV12-3 or TRBV12-4 and TRBJ1-2; D gene ambiguous. CDR3 size: 12 residues. V lost 7 bases, J lost 4 bases, and 10 bases lay in between. The CDR3 DNA follows: TGTGCCAGCACTGGAGATCCCTATGGCTACACCTTC. Translating gives CASTGDPYGYTF.

J is TRBJ1-2 and V is TRBV5-1; D is unclear. The CDR3 loop spans 14 amino acids. V lost 4 bases to trimming and J lost 3 bases, with 13 bases between them. From germline, CDR1 is SGHRS and CDR2 YFSETQ. CDR3 sequence (DNA): TGCGCCAGCAGCCCCATGACCTTATACTATGGCTACACCTTC. Translated, it gives CASSPMTLYYGYTF.

V is TRBV11-2 and J is TRBJ1-2, with 9 bases that match TRBD1. Germline CDR1 and CDR2: SGHAT and FQNNGV. The CDR3 has 17 residues. Trimming removed 0 bases from V and 1 base from J; junction bases left unmatched: 6. The DNA for the CDR3 is TGTGCCAGCAGCTTAGATATGGGACAGGGTTATAACTATGGCTACACCTTC. Translation gives CASSLDMGQGYNYGYTF.

The chain carries TRBV5-4 and TRBJ1-2; no firm D call. Germline loops: CDR1 SGHNT, CDR2 YYREEE (reference sequence). V was trimmed by 3 bases and J by 12 bases, leaving 15 bases between them. This CDR3 region has 12 residues. The CDR3 DNA reads as TGTGCCAGCAGCTCGACCGGGGTGGGAAACACCTTC. Translating gives CASSSTGVGNTF.

The J gene is TRBJ1-5, the V gene TRBV27; D remains ambiguous. CDR3 length equals 14 residues. V was pared by 3 bases and J by 4 bases, with 10 bases between. CDR1 is MNHEY, CDR2 SMNVEV, per germline (reference sequence). CDR3: CASSFIGRNQPQHF. DNA of the CDR3: TGTGCCAGCAGTTTCATAGGCAGGAATCAGCCCCAGCATTTT.

The chain has TRBV5-1 and TRBJ1-2; the match to TRBD1 covers 9 bases. V trimming: 3 bases; J trimming: 3 bases; junction bases outside the gene matches: 9. The CDR3 extends over 16 amino acids. CDR1 is SGHRS and CDR2 is YFSETQ in the germline V gene. The CDR3 bases are TGCGCCAGCAGCTCTTCCAGGGACAGGGCCTACTATGGCTACACCTTC. It specifies CASSSSRDRAYYGYTF.

This chain connects TRBV29-1 to TRBJ1-2, with D hard to call. Germline CDR1 reads SQVTM; CDR2 reads ANQGSEA. V dropped 3 bases and J dropped 6 bases, with 11 bases sitting between them. CDR3 length: 12 residues. The CDR3 coding sequence is TGCAGCGTTGATGGCTCAGGAGATGGCTACACCTTC. Translation gives CSVDGSGDGYTF.

This chain links TRBV5-1 with TRBJ1-1, with D unresolved. This CDR3 contains 14 residues. With 0 bases removed from V and 7 bases from J, the gap between germline ends came to 13 bases. Germline V CDR1 and CDR2: SGHRS, YFSETQ. The CDR3 sequence is CASSLGSGNLEAFF. In DNA form, the CDR3 reads TGCGCCAGCAGCTTGGGCAGTGGAAATCTTGAAGCTTTCTTT.